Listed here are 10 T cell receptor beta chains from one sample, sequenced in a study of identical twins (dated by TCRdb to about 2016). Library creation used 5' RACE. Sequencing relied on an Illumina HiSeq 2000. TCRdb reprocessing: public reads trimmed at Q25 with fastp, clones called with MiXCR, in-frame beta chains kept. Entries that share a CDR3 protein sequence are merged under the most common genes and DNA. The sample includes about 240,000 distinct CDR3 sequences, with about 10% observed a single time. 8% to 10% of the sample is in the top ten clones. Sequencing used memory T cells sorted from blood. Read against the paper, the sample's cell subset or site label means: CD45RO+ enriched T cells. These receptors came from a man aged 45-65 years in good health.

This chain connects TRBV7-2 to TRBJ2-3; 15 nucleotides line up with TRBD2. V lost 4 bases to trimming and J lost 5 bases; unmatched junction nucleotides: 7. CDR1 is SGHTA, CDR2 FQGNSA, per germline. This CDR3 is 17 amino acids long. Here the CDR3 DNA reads TGTGCCAGCAGCTCAGGGACTAGCGGGGGGAGGATAGATACGCAGTATTTT. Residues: CASSSGTSGGRIDTQYF.

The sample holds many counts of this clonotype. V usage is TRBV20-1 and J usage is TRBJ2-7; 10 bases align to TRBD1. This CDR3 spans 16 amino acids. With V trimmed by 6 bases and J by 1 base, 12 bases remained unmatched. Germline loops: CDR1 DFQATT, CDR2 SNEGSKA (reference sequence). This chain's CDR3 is CSAPIPGQGISYEQYF. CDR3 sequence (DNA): TGCAGTGCCCCTATACCGGGACAGGGGATTTCCTACGAGCAGTACTTC.

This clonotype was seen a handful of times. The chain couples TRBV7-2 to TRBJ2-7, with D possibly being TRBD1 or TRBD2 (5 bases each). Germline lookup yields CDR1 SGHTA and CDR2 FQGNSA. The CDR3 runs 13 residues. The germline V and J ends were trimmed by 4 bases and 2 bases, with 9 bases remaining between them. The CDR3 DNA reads TGTGCCAGCAGCTGGGGACCGACCTACGAGCAGTACTTC. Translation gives CASSWGPTYEQYF.

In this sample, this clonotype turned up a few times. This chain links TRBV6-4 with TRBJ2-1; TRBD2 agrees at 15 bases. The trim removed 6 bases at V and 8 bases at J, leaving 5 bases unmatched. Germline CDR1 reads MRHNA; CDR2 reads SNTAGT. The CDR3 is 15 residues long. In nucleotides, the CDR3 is TGTGCCAGCAGCGGACTAGCGGGAGGGCCCGATGAGCAGTTCTTC. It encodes CASSGLAGGPDEQFF.

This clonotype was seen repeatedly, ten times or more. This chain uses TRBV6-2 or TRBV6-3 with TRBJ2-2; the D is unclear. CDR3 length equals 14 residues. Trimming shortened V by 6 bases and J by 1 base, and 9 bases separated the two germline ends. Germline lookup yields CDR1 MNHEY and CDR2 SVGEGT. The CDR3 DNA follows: TGTGCCAGCAGCCTCACCTGGAACACCGGGGAGCTGTTTTTT. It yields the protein CASSLTWNTGELFF.

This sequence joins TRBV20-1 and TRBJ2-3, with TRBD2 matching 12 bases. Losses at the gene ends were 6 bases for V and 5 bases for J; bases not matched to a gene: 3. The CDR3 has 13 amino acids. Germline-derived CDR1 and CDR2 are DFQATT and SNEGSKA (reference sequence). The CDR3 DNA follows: TGCAGTGCGCCTAGCGGGGGGGGAGATACGCAGTATTTT. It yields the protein CSAPSGGGDTQYF.

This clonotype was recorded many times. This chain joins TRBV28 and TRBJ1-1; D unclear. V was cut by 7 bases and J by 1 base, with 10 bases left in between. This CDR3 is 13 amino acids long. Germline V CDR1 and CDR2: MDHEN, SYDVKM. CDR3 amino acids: CASTTDANTEAFF. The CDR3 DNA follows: TGTGCCAGCACCACCGACGCGAACACTGAAGCTTTCTTT.

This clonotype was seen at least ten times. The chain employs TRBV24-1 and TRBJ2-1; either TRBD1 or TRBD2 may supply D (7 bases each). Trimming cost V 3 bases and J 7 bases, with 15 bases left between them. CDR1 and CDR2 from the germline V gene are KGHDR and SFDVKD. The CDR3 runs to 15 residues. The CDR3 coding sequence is TGTGCCACCAGTGATCCCCGACAGGGAGGGAATGAGCAGTTCTTC. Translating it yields CATSDPRQGGNEQFF.

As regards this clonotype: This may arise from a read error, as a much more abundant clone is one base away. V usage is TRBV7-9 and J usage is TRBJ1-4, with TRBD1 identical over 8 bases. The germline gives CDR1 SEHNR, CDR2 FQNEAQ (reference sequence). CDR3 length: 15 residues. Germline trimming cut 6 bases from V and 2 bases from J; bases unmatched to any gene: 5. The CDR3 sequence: CASRRTGRTNEKLFF. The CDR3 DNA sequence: TGTGCCAGCAGAAGGACAGGGCGCACTAATGAAAAACTGTTTTTT.

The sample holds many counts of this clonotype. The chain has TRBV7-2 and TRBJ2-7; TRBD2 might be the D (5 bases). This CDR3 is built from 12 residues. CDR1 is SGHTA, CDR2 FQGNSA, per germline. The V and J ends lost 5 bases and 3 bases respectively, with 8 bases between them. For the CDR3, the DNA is TGTGCCAGCAGCAAACGGGACTACGAGCAGTACTTC. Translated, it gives CASSKRDYEQYF.